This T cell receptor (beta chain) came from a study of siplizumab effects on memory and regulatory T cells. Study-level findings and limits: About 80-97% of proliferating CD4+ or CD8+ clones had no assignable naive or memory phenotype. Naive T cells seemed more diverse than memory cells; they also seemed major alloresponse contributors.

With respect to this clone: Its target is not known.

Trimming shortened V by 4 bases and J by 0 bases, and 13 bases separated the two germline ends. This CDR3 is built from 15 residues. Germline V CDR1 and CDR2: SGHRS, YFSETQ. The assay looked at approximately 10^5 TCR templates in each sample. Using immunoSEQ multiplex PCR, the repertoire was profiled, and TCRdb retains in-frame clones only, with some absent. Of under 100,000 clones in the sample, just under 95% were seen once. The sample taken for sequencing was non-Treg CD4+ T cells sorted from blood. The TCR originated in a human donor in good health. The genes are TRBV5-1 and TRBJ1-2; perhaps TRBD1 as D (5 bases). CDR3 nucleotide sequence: TGCGCCAGCAGCCCGGCCTCAGGGACTAACTATGGCTACACCTTC. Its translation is CASSPASGTNYGYTF.